The present T cell receptor (beta chain) was sequenced within a study of blood T cell repertoires in COVID-19. With V trimmed by 4 bases and J by 0 bases, 3 bases remained unmatched. This CDR3 spans 15 amino acids. CDR1 MGHRA and CDR2 YSYEKL come from the germline V gene. This study enrolled people aged about 18 to 100 from around 25 US geographic areas. Participant-reported clinical history was the basis for cohort assignment. As handled by the study authors: Reference gene primer amplification gave estimated nucleated cell counts. Clones were read by immunoSEQ multiplex PCR, and TCRdb kept only the in-frame ones, dropping some. Clone size and the V and J calls come from that table; the DNA yielded D and trimming. The sample consists of around 280,000 clones, around 87% of them appearing once. This clone was counted a few times.

The genes are TRBV4-1 and TRBJ2-7; 10 nucleotides agree with TRBD2. Sequenced material: PBMCs or T cells enriched from blood (not recorded which). The clonotype was recovered from a woman younger than 35 with acute COVID-19. The DNA for the CDR3 is TGCGCCAGCAGCCCCTCTAGCGGGAGCTCCTACGAGCAGTACTTC. Its translation is CASSPSSGSSYEQYF.